This T cell receptor (beta chain) was found in a study of blood T cell repertoires in COVID-19. Background on the study: There were acute and convalescent COVID-19 samples, and they came from the United States, Italy and Spain.

TCRdb's copy holds only in-frame clones and misses some; the assay was immunoSEQ multiplex PCR. Altogether under 200,000 clones are present, just under 85% being singletons, with the ten largest covering more than 7.5%. The CDR3 length is 13 residues. Germline assignment: CDR1 SGDLS and CDR2 YYNGEE. V was clipped by 4 bases and J by 7 bases, with 12 bases between them. The sample taken for sequencing was peripheral blood. This receptor was taken from a middle-aged man who had recovered from COVID-19. The chain uses TRBV9 and TRBJ1-5; D ambiguous. CDR3 loop: CASSPASEQPQHF. CDR3 nucleotide sequence: TGTGCCAGCAGCCCAGCGAGTGAACAGCCCCAGCATTTT.